The sequence of this TCR beta chain was determined in a study of cytotoxic CD8 clonotypes in ibrutinib-treated CLL. At the level of the study: Patient counts were roughly 10 relapsed/refractory, roughly 16 treatment-naive and about 17 IGHV unmutated. Regarding the study as a whole: Public clonotypes, rarely seen, contracted or held steady on treatment. Clonality rose at ibrutinib response, held steady in sustained remission, and fell toward baseline at progression.

Per the germline V gene, CDR1 is SQVTM and CDR2 is ANQGSEA. V dropped 8 bases and J dropped 4; count of bases not matched to a gene: 10. This CDR3 contains 14 residues. TCRdb's table, derived via immunoSEQ multiplex PCR, lists solely in-frame clones and lacks some. Among some 200,000 clones listed, 60% to 80% were seen once. For this clone: What it recognizes is unknown.

The source is a human donor with chronic lymphocytic leukemia. The specimen comprised PBMCs, sampled after 12 months of ibrutinib treatment. This sequence joins TRBV29-1 and TRBJ2-5; 10 positions match TRBD2. CDR3 loop: CSITAGGRTETQYF. The CDR3 DNA follows: TGCAGCATTACAGCGGGAGGGAGGACAGAGACCCAGTACTTC.